This passage covers 2 T cell receptor beta chains from one sample sequenced in a study of shared clonotypes between healthy human individuals. Naive CD8 populations comprised CD45RO-negative cells positively selected for CCR7, excluding terminally differentiated effector memory CD45RA+ cells. Using immunoSEQ multiplex PCR, the repertoire was profiled, and TCRdb retains in-frame clones only, with some absent. This sample has about 590,000 clones, with roughly 95% found just once. The sequencing sample was made of naive CD8+ T cells sorted from blood. The receptors were sampled from a woman younger than 45 in good health.

This chain connects TRBV14 to TRBJ2-1, with 7 bases fitting TRBD2. Germline CDR1 and CDR2: SGHDN and FVKESK. J gave up 4 bases and V 3 bases, and 15 bases lay outside the gene matches. The CDR3 is 18 amino acids. CDR3 DNA: TGTGCCAGCAGCCATACCTTTGGCGGGAGTTCCCTATACAATGAGCAGTTCTTC. Amino acids: CASSHTFGGSSLYNEQFF.

The chain joins TRBV5-4 to TRBJ2-1; the D gene is possibly TRBD1 (5 bases). Trimming removed 0 bases from V and 8 bases from J, with 12 bases in between. The germline V gene has CDR1 SGHNT and CDR2 YYREEE (reference sequence). The CDR3 is 14 residues long. The CDR3 nucleotides are TGTGCCAGCAGCTTGGTACAGGAGAAGTATGAGCAGTTCTTC. Amino acids: CASSLVQEKYEQFF.